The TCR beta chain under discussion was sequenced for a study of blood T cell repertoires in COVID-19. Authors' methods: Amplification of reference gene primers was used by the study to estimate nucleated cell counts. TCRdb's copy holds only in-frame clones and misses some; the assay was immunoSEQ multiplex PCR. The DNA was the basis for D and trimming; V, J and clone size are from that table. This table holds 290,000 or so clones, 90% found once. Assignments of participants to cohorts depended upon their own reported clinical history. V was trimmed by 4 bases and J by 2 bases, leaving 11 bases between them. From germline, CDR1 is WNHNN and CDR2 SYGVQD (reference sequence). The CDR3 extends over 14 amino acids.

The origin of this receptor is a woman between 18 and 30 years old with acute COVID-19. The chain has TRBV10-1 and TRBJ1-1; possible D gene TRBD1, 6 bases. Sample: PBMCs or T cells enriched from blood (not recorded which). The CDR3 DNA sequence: TGCGCCAGCAGTGCGGGACAAGGAAACACTGAAGCTTTCTTT. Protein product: CASSAGQGNTEAFF.